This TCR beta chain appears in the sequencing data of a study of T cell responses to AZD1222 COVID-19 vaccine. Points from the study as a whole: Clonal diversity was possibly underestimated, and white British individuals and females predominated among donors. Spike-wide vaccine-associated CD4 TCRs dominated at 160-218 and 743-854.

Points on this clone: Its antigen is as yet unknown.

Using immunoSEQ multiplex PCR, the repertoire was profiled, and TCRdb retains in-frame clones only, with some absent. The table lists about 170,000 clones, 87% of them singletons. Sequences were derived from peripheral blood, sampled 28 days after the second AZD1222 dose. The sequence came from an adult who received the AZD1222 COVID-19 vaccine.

The CDR3 sequence: CASSRQGMNTEAFF. The DNA of the CDR3 is TGTGCCAGCAGCAGACAGGGGATGAACACTGAAGCTTTCTTT. The chain has TRBV11-2 and TRBJ1-1; 8 bases agree with TRBD1. This CDR3 contains 14 residues. With V trimmed by 5 bases and J by 0 bases, 2 bases remained unmatched. Germline lookup yields CDR1 SGHAT and CDR2 FQNNGV.